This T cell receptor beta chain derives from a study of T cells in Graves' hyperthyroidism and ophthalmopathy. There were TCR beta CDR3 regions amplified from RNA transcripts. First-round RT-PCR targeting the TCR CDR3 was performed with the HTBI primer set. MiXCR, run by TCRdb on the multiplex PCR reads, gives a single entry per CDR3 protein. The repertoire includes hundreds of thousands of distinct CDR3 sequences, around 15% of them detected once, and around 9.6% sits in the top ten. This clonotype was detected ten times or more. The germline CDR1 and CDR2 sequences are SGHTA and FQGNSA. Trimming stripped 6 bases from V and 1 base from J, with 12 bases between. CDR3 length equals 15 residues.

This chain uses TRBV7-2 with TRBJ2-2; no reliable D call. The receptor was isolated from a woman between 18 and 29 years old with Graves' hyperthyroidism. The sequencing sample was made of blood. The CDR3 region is CASRGWRMNTGELFF. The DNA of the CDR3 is TGTGCCAGCAGGGGTTGGCGGATGAACACCGGGGAGCTGTTTTTT.